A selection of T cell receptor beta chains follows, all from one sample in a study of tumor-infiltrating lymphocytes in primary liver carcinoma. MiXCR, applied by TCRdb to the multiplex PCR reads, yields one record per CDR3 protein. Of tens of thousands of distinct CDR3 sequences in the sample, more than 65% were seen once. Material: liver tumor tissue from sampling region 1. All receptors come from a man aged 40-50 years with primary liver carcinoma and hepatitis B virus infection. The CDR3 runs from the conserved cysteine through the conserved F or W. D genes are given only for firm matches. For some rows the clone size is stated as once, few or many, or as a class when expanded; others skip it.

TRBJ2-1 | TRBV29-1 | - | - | CSVAGQSSCNEQFF | TGCAGCGTTGCTGGACAGAGCTCCTGTAATGAGCAGTTCTTC
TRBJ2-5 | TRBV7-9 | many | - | CASSLRSRQETQYF | TGTGCCAGCAGTTTGCGGTCTAGGCAAGAGACCCAGTACTTC
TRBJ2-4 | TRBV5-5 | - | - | CASSLEAVANIQYF | TGTGCCAGCAGCCTAGAGGCCGTGGCGAACATTCAATACTTC
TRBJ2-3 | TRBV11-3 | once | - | CTSSWGEVDTQYF | TGTACCAGCAGCTGGGGTGAGGTAGATACGCAGTATTTC
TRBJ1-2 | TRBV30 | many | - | CAWSPGDGLAGYTF | TGTGCCTGGAGTCCTGGTGATGGGCTGGCGGGCTACACCTTC
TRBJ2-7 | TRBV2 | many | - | CASTPRGDSYEQYF | TGTGCCAGCACCCCAAGGGGAGACTCCTACGAGCAGTACTTC
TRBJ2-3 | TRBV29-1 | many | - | CSVDNRMSTDTQYF | TGCAGCGTGGATAACAGGATGAGCACAGATACGCAGTATTTT
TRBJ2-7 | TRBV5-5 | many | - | CASSLAPLGVELYF | TGTGCCAGCAGCTTGGCCCCCCTCGGGGTAGAGCTCTACTTC
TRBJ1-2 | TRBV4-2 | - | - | CASSHAPGESGGFTF | TGTGCCAGCAGCCATGCACCTGGGGAGTCCGGGGGCTTCACATTC
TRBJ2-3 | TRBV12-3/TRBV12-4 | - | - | CARSFRIRTDTQYF | TGCGCCAGGAGTTTCCGGATTAGAACAGATACGCAGTATTTT
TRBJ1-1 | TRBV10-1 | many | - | CASRASLNTEAFF | TGCGCCAGCAGAGCCAGCCTGAACACTGAAGCTTTCTTT
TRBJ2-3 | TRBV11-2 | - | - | CARGAREPADTQYF | TGTGCCAGGGGGGCACGGGAGCCCGCAGATACACAGTATTTT
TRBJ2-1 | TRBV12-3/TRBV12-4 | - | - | CASSPFSNEQSF | TGTGCCAGCAGTCCATTTTCCAATGAGCAGTCCTTC
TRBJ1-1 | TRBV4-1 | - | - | CASSQHPPALLNTEAFF | TGCGCCAGCAGCCAACACCCCCCTGCCCTCCTTAACACTGAAGCTTTCTTC
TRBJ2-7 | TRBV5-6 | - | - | CASSLRWGSGESHEQYF | TGTGCCAGTAGCTTGAGATGGGGGTCAGGGGAATCCCACGAGCAGTACTTC
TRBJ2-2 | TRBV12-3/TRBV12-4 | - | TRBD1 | CGSSLMPGQGAVAGELFF | TGTGGCAGCAGTTTAATGCCGGGGCAGGGGGCGGTAGCCGGGGAGCTGTTTTTT
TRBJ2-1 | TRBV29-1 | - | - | CSPRLDNEQSF | TGCAGCCCCCGGCTAGACAATGAGCAGTCTTTC
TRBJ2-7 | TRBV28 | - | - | CASRPPVTGEAYEQYF | TGTGCCAGCAGACCTCCCGTGACAGGAGAAGCCTACGAGCAGTACTTC
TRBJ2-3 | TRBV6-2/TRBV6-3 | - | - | CASSSSSSTLTDTQYF | TGTGCCAGCAGTTCCTCCTCGAGCACCCTGACAGATACGCAGTATTTT
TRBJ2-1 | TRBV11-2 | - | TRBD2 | CASGLGGLAGGPYNEQFF | TGTGCCAGTGGCTTGGGGGGACTAGCGGGAGGGCCCTACAATGAGCAGTTCTTC